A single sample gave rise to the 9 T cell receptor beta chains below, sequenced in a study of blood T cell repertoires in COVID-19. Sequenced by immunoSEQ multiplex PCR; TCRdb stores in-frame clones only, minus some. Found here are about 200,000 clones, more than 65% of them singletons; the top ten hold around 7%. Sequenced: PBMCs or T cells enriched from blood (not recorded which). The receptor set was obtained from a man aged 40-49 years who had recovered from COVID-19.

The CDR3 coding sequence is TGTGCCATCAGACTTGCCCCGAACACTGAAGCTTTCTTT. Amino acid sequence: CAIRLAPNTEAFF. This sequence joins TRBV10-3 and TRBJ1-1, with D unresolved. Between the trimmed V and J ends, which lost 6 bases and 1 base, there was a span of 9 bases. Germline CDR1 reads ENHRY; CDR2 reads SYGVKD. The CDR3 is made up of 13 amino acids.

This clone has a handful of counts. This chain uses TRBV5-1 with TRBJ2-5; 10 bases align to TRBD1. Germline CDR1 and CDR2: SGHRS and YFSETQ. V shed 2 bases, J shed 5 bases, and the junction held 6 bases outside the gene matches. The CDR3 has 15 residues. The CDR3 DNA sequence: TGCGCCAGCAGCTTCCGACAGGGGGCGAGTGAGACCCAGTACTTC. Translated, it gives CASSFRQGASETQYF.

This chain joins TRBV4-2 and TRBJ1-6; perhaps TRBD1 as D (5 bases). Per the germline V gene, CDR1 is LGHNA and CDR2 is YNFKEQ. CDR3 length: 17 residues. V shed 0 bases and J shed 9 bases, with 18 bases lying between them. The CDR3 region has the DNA TGTGCCAGCAGCCAAGAGGGGGGTCTAGTGGATGGTTCACCCCTCCACTTT. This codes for CASSQEGGLVDGSPLHF.

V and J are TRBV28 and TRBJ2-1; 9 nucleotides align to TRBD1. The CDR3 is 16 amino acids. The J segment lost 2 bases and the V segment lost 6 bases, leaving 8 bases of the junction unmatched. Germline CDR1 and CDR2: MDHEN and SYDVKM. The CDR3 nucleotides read TGTGCCAGCAGCCCTCAACAGGGGGCTACCTACAATGAGCAGTTCTTC. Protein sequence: CASSPQQGATYNEQFF.

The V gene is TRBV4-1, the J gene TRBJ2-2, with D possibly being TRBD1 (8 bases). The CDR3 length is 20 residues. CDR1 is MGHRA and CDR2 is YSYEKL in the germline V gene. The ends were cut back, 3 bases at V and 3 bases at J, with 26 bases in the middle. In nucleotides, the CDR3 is TGCGCCAGCAGCCAGCTTGACTACAAGTGGACAGGGAGGGACACCGGGGAGCTGTTTTTT. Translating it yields CASSQLDYKWTGRDTGELFF.

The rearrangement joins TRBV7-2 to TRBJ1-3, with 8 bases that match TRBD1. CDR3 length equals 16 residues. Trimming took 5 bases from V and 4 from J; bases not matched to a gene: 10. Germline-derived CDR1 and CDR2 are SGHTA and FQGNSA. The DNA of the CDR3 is TGTGCCAGCAGCGGACCTACAGGGGGAGTCGGAAACACCATATATTTT. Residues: CASSGPTGGVGNTIYF.

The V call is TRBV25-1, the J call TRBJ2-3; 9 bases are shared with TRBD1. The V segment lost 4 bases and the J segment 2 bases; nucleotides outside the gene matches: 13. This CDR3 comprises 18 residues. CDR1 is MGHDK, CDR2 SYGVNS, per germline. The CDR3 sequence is CASSGSGQGSTYTDTQYF. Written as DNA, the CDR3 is TGTGCCAGCAGTGGGAGTGGACAGGGGTCCACCTACACAGATACGCAGTATTTT.

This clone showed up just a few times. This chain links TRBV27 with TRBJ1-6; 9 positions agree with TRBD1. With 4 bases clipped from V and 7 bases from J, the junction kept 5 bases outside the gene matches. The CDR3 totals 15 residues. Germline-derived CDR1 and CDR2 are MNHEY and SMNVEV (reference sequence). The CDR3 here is CASSSDRGGNSPLHF. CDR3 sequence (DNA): TGTGCCAGCAGTTCGGACAGGGGCGGGAATTCACCCCTCCACTTT.

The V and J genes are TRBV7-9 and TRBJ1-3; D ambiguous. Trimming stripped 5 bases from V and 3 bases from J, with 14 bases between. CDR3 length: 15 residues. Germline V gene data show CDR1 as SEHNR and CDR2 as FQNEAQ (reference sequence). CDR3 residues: CASSHGLTNGNTIYF. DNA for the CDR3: TGTGCCAGCAGCCACGGACTGACTAATGGAAACACCATATATTTT.